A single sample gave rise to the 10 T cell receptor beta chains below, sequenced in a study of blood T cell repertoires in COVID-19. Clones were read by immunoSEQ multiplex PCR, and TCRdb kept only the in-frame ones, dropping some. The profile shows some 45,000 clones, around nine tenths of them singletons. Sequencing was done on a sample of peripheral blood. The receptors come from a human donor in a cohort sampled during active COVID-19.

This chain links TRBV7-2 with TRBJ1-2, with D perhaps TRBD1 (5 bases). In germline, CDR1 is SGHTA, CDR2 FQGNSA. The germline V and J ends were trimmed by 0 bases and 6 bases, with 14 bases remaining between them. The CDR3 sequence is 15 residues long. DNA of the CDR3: TGTGCCAGCAGCTTAGCGCAGGGAAGTATGAATGGCTACACCTTC. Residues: CASSLAQGSMNGYTF. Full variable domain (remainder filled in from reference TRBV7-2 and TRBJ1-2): GAGVSQSPSNKVTEKGKDVELRCDPISGHTALYWYRQSLGQGLEFLIYFQGNSAPDKSGLPSDRFSAERTGGSVSTLTIQRTQQEDSAVYLCASSLAQGSMNGYTFGSGTRLTVV.

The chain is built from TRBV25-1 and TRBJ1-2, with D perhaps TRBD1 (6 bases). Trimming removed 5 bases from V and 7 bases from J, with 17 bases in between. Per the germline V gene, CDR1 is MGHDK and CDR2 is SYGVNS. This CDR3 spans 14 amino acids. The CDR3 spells CASSPLGGAGGYTF. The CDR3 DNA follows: TGTGCCAGCAGTCCCTTGGGGGGGGCAGGTGGCTACACCTTC.

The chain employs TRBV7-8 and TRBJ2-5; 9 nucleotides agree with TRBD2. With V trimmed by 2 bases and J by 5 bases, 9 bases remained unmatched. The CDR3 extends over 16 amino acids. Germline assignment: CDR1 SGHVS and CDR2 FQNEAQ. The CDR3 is CASSLSTLAGMETQYF. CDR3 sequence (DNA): TGTGCCAGCAGCTTAAGTACCCTAGCGGGAATGGAGACCCAGTACTTC.

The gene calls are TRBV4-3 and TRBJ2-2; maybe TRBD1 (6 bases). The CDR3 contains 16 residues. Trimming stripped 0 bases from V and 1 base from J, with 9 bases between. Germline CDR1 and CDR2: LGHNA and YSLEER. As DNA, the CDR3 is TGCGCCAGCAGCCAAGAGATGACAGGGAACACCGGGGAGCTGTTTTTT. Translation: CASSQEMTGNTGELFF.

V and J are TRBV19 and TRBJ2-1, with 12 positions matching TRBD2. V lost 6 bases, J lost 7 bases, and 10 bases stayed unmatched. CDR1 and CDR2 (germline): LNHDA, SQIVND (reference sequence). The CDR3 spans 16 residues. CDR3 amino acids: CASRNQGGLAGNEQFF. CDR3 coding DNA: TGTGCCAGTAGGAATCAGGGGGGACTAGCGGGTAATGAGCAGTTCTTC.

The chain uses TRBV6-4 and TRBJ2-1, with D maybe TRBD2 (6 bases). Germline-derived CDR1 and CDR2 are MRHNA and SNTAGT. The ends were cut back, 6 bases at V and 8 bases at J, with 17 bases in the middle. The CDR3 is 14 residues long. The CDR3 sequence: CASSPGTLAYEQFF. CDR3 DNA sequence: TGTGCCAGCAGCCCCGGGACTTTAGCATATGAGCAGTTCTTC.

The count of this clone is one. CDR3 sequence (DNA): TGTGCCAGCAGCGTTAGAGGCAGTAGCACAGATACGCAGTATTTT. The encoded protein is CASSVRGSSTDTQYF. The J gene is TRBJ2-3, the V gene TRBV9; D ambiguous. The V gene's germline CDR1 is SGDLS and CDR2 YYNGEE. Trimming removed 2 bases from V and 0 bases from J, with 10 bases in between. The CDR3 spans 15 residues.

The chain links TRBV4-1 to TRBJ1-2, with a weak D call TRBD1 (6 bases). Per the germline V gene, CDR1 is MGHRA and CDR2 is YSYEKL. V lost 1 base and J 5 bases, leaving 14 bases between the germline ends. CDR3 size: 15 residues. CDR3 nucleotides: TGCGCCAGCAGCCAAGCCCAGGGGATAGAGTATGGCTACACCTTC. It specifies CASSQAQGIEYGYTF.

CDR3 sequence: CASSPRVGGDTEAFF. In nucleotides, the CDR3 is TGTGCCAGCTCACCCCGGGTTGGCGGTGACACTGAAGCTTTCTTT. The chain carries TRBV18 and TRBJ1-1; D is unresolved. Trimming removed 3 bases at V and 3 bases at J, with 14 bases between. This CDR3 contains 15 residues. In germline, CDR1 is KGHSH, CDR2 LQKENI.

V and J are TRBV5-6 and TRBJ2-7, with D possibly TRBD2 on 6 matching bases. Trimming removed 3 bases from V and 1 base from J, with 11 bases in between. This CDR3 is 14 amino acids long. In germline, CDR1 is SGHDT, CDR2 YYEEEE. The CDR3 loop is CASSSRAGSYEQYF. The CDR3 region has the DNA TGTGCCAGCAGCTCGCGGGCGGGGTCCTACGAGCAGTACTTC.